This TCR beta chain was observed in a study of OX40 agonist ivuxolimab in advanced cancers. Whole-study context: Mean age approximately 66 years, range about 23 to 85; approximately 83% male. The study's findings and limits: Averaged across samples, CD8+ T cells carried more expanded clones than CD4+ did. Among the nonresponders, some also had low normalized T-cell clonal expansion. Dosing at 0.1 to 3.0 mg/kg was accompanied by clonal expansion of CD4+ and CD8+ blood T cells by week 6.

CDR3 length: 14 amino acids. Germline V gene data show CDR1 as MNHNY and CDR2 as SVGAGI (reference sequence). Trimming left V 5 bases short and J 8 bases short, with 15 bases between. To note about this clone: Antigen specificity is unknown.

Clones were read by immunoSEQ multiplex PCR, and TCRdb kept only the in-frame ones, dropping some. The table shows 45,000 to 60,000 clones, with 80% occurring only once. This TCR was recovered from an adult with an advanced solid tumor such as melanoma, head and neck, liver or kidney cancer. The chain links TRBV6-6 to TRBJ1-4, with D possibly TRBD1 on 5 matching bases. The specimen comprised CD4+ or CD8+ T cells sorted from blood, sampled in a trial of the OX40 agonist ivuxolimab. The chain's CDR3 is CASSGRVSDEKLFF. DNA of the CDR3: TGTGCCAGCAGTGGCAGGGTTTCGGACGAAAAACTGTTTTTT.